This TCR beta chain was retrieved from a study of CD8+ T cells in alopecia areata. Stated treatment: oral pan-JAK inhibitor, 5-10 mg twice daily. CDR3 length: 13 amino acids. CDR1 and CDR2 (germline): SQVTM, ANQGSEA. V was pared by 4 bases and J by 3 bases, with 7 bases between. RNA was extracted and reverse transcribed into cDNA as the sequencing template. Here immunoSEQ multiplex PCR was the method, and the copy in TCRdb shows in-frame clones only, minus some. The table lists 150,000 to 200,000 clones, 60% of them singletons, with approximately 1% in the top ten. V is TRBV29-1 and J is TRBJ1-6; D not resolved. The sequencing used CD4+ T cells sorted from blood, collected at week 24, from a patient treated with tofacitinib. The TCR sequence derives from a human donor with alopecia areata. The CDR3 DNA is TGCAGCGTTGGTCCAGACTATAATTCACCCCTCCACTTT. It yields the protein CSVGPDYNSPLHF.